Sequencing of this TCR beta chain was carried out in a study of naive and memory T cell subsets. About this clonotype itself: As yet, its antigen is unknown.

Four subsets defined by CD45RA and CD27 were sorted after CD3, CD4, CD8 and live/dead staining. CDR3 length: 14 amino acids. The V end lost 3 bases, the J end lost 0 bases, and 9 bases lay between the germline ends. The germline CDR1 and CDR2 sequences are MNHEY and SMNVEV (reference sequence). Both TRBC1 and TRBC2 were covered by a beta constant-region primer of two equimolar oligonucleotides. Ligated cDNA was amplified by four rounds of PCR with nested alpha and beta constant-region primers and SP2. An oligonucleotide with the SP2 primer and a 12-nucleotide UMI was ligated to the cDNA 3' end. In TCRdb, the UMI-ligation and nested PCR reads were re-called with MiXCR into one record per CDR3 protein. The sample has some 83,000 distinct CDR3 sequences, 9% to 9.5% seen once. Findings and caveats of the study: From naive to CM, EM and EMRA, diversity decreased and Gini increased.

The J gene is TRBJ2-7, the V gene TRBV27; D is possibly TRBD1 or TRBD2 (5 bases each). The sample comprised naive CD8+ T cells from blood. The TCR was taken from a human donor in good health. CDR3 nucleotide sequence: TGTGCCAGCAGTTTCGCAGGGAGCTCCTACGAGCAGTACTTC. Translation gives CASSFAGSSYEQYF.